The 5 T cell receptor beta chains listed next were all sequenced from one sample in a study of T cells in localized non-small cell lung cancer. Using immunoSEQ multiplex PCR, the repertoire was profiled, and TCRdb retains in-frame clones only, with some absent. Among about 31,000 clones listed, approximately 86% were seen once. This material consisted of peripheral blood mononuclear cells, taken before any cancer treatment. These TCRs come from a woman aged 35-75 years with stage III lung adenocarcinoma.

The V and J genes are TRBV7-3 and TRBJ1-6, with 7 bases aligning to TRBD1. The germline gives CDR1 SGHTA, CDR2 FQGTGA. The CDR3 has 14 residues. V trimming: 5 bases; J trimming: 7 bases; junction bases outside the gene matches: 5. CDR3 sequence (DNA): TGTGCCAGCAGCGCAGGGGGGAGGAATTCACCCCTCCACTTT. Translation gives CASSAGGRNSPLHF.

V gene TRBV9 combines with J gene TRBJ1-3; maybe TRBD1 (5 bases). V lost 0 bases, J lost 0 bases, and 16 bases lay in between. This CDR3 has 18 residues. The germline V gene encodes CDR1 SGDLS and CDR2 YYNGEE. In DNA, the CDR3 is TGTGCCAGCAGCGTAGCTACGGGCAGCGGGGGCTCTGGAAACACCATATATTTT. This sequence encodes CASSVATGSGGSGNTIYF.

The chain carries TRBV5-1 and TRBJ2-2, with D perhaps matching TRBD1 or TRBD2 (6 bases each). V lost 4 bases to trimming and J lost 7 bases, with 17 bases between them. This CDR3 is 15 amino acids long. CDR1 and CDR2 from the germline V gene are SGHRS and YFSETQ. This CDR3 reads CASSPSGGQVGELFF. The CDR3 DNA reads as TGCGCCAGCAGCCCGAGTGGGGGGCAAGTCGGGGAGCTGTTTTTT.

Here the CDR3 reads CASSPSGGPWDGANVLTF. CDR3 nucleotides: TGTGCCAGCTCACCATCCGGGGGGCCCTGGGATGGCGCCAACGTCCTGACTTTC. This sequence joins TRBV18 and TRBJ2-6, with a tentative D call TRBD2 (7 bases). Germline loops: CDR1 KGHSH, CDR2 LQKENI. This CDR3 has 18 residues. With 2 bases removed from V and 7 bases from J, the gap between germline ends came to 21 bases.

The J gene is TRBJ2-2, the V gene TRBV6-1; no firm D call. V lost 2 bases and J lost 1, with 8 bases in between. The CDR3 contains 15 residues. Germline CDR1 MNHNS, CDR2 SASEGT. This CDR3 is CASSELSGNTGELFF. The CDR3 DNA sequence: TGTGCCAGCAGTGAACTATCAGGGAACACCGGGGAGCTGTTTTTT.